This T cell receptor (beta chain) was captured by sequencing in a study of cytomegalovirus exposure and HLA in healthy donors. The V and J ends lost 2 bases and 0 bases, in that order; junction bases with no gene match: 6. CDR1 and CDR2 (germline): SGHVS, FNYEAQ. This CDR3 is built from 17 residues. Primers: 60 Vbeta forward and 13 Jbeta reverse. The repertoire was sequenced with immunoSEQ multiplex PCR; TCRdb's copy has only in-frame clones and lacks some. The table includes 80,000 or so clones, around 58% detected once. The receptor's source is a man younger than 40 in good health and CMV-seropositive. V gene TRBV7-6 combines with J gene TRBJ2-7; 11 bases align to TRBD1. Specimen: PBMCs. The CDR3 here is CASSLTPGQGGSYEQYF. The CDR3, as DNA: TGTGCCAGCAGCTTAACTCCGGGACAGGGGGGCTCCTACGAGCAGTACTTC.